The T cell receptor (beta chain) under discussion was sequenced for a study of T cells after yellow fever vaccination. For the study at large: SMART-Seq v4 Ultra Low Input served to prepare low-cell-number fractions.

V dropped 4 bases and J dropped 2 bases, with 10 bases sitting between them. Germline V gene data show CDR1 as SGDLS and CDR2 as YYNGEE. The CDR3 consists of 13 residues. Study-level results: It was a weaker secondary response, yet one that peaked faster, at day 5 versus 15. Abundant contaminating clonotypes from the bulk population could appear in FACS-sorted repertoires.

A 5'RACE template-switching step, the method used to make TCR cDNA, added a universal primer site and UMIs. Each CDR3 protein is one row after TCRdb ran MiXCR on the 5' RACE reads. The table records about 94,000 distinct CDR3 sequences, almost 9% of them present only once. The clonotype was recovered from a young man who received the YFV17D yellow fever vaccine. The chain carries TRBV9 and TRBJ2-7, with no clear D. Sample: CD8+ T cells not binding an NS4B(214-222) dextramer, sorted from PBMCs, taken roughly 15 days after the first yellow fever vaccination. DNA for the CDR3: TGTGCCAGCAGCATAGGCGGAACCTACGAGCAGTACTTC. It is translated as CASSIGGTYEQYF.